What follows describes a single TCR beta chain. The antigen is not known. The sample originates from a study of cytomegalovirus exposure and HLA in healthy donors. Findings of the study overall: According to an earlier analysis, most TCR beta V segments yielded productive rearrangements about 87% or about 30% of the time. Confirmation in vitro established that a few CMV-associated chains were specific for CMV antigens.

The PCR employed 60 Vbeta primers together with 13 Jbeta primers. The assay was immunoSEQ multiplex PCR, and TCRdb's table has in-frame clones only and misses some. Found here are around 160,000 clones, roughly 80% of them singletons; the top ten hold around 4.7%. The CDR3 has 16 residues. The ends lost 4 bases at V and 2 bases at J; junction bases unmatched: 7. The germline V gene has CDR1 MNHNS and CDR2 SASEGT. Material: PBMCs. The chain has TRBV6-1 and TRBJ2-3, with TRBD2 matching 9 bases. This clonotype was sampled from a male donor in good health and CMV-seronegative. Written as DNA, the CDR3 is TGTGCCAGCAGTGGGATCCTAGCGGGGCTCACAGATACGCAGTATTTT. This codes for CASSGILAGLTDTQYF.